These T cell receptor beta chains were read from a single sample in a study of blood T cell repertoires in COVID-19. The assay was immunoSEQ multiplex PCR, and TCRdb's table has in-frame clones only and misses some. This sample has 25,000 to 35,000 clones, with 70% to 90% found just once. Sequenced: peripheral blood. The receptors shown here come from a human donor in a cohort sampled during active COVID-19. Both conserved end residues are part of each CDR3. Each record gives: CDR3 protein, CDR3 DNA, D gene, V gene, clone size, J gene. A D gene is named only where the DNA matches it firmly. Clone sizes are given selectively: once, few, many, or a class where the clone is expanded.

cdr3_aa: CATPTGGRYEQYF
cdr3_nt: TGTGCCACCCCGACAGGGGGTAGGTACGAGCAGTACTTC
d_call: TRBD1
v_call: TRBV2
clone_size: .
j_call: TRBJ2-7

cdr3_aa: CASSPRTSGPYEQYF
cdr3_nt: TGTGCCAGCAGCCCACGGACTAGCGGTCCCTACGAGCAGTACTTC
d_call: TRBD2
v_call: TRBV5-6
clone_size: .
j_call: TRBJ2-7

cdr3_aa: CASRDRGSQRSHEQYF
cdr3_nt: TGTGCCAGCCGGGACAGGGGGTCACAACGAAGCCACGAGCAGTACTTC
d_call: TRBD1
v_call: TRBV2
clone_size: .
j_call: TRBJ2-7

cdr3_aa: CASRGTASYNEQFF
cdr3_nt: TGTGCCAGCAGGGGGACAGCTTCCTACAATGAGCAGTTCTTC
d_call: TRBD1
v_call: TRBV6-5
clone_size: .
j_call: TRBJ2-1

cdr3_aa: CASSLGQAIPQNIQYF
cdr3_nt: TGTGCCAGCAGCTTAGGCCAGGCGATCCCCCAAAACATTCAGTACTTC
d_call: .
v_call: TRBV5-5
clone_size: few
j_call: TRBJ2-4

cdr3_aa: CASSFGGTANEKLFF
cdr3_nt: TGCGCCAGCAGTTTTGGCGGGACAGCTAATGAAAAACTGTTTTTT
d_call: TRBD1
v_call: TRBV27
clone_size: .
j_call: TRBJ1-4

cdr3_aa: CASSRSAGATLPDTQYF
cdr3_nt: TGCGCCAGCAGCCGTTCGGCGGGGGCGACGTTACCAGATACGCAGTATTTT
d_call: .
v_call: TRBV4-1
clone_size: .
j_call: TRBJ2-3

cdr3_aa: CASSPLSGGAFDTQYF
cdr3_nt: TGTGCCAGCAGTCCTCTCAGCGGGGGGGCCTTTGATACGCAGTATTTT
d_call: TRBD2
v_call: TRBV28
clone_size: .
j_call: TRBJ2-3

cdr3_aa: CASSFGQGEDGYTF
cdr3_nt: TGTGCCAGCAGCTTTGGACAGGGGGAGGATGGCTACACCTTC
d_call: TRBD1
v_call: TRBV7-9
clone_size: .
j_call: TRBJ1-2

cdr3_aa: CATSDLLVWRGPANQPQHF
cdr3_nt: TGTGCCACCAGTGATTTGTTGGTGTGGCGGGGGCCCGCCAATCAGCCCCAGCATTTT
d_call: .
v_call: TRBV24-1
clone_size: .
j_call: TRBJ1-5

cdr3_aa: CAWRARVTNSPLHF
cdr3_nt: TGTGCCTGGAGAGCCAGGGTGACGAATTCACCCCTCCACTTT
d_call: .
v_call: TRBV30
clone_size: .
j_call: TRBJ1-6

cdr3_aa: CASSSTTPYEQYF
cdr3_nt: TGTGCCAGCAGCTCTACTACCCCCTACGAGCAGTACTTC
d_call: .
v_call: TRBV11-2
clone_size: .
j_call: TRBJ2-7

cdr3_aa: CASSPNRANTGELFF
cdr3_nt: TGTGCCAGCTCACCAAACCGCGCGAACACCGGGGAGCTGTTTTTT
d_call: .
v_call: TRBV18
clone_size: .
j_call: TRBJ2-2

cdr3_aa: CASRGAGTEAFF
cdr3_nt: TGCGCCAGCAGAGGGGCCGGCACTGAAGCTTTCTTT
d_call: .
v_call: TRBV10-1
clone_size: .
j_call: TRBJ1-1

cdr3_aa: CASSGRDRGRRRETQYF
cdr3_nt: TGTGCCAGCAGCGGCCGGGACAGGGGGCGCCGGCGAGAGACCCAGTACTTC
d_call: TRBD1
v_call: TRBV3-1/TRBV3-2
clone_size: .
j_call: TRBJ2-5

cdr3_aa: CASSSRQGTYNEQFF
cdr3_nt: TGCGCCAGCAGCTCTCGACAGGGGACCTACAATGAGCAGTTCTTC
d_call: TRBD1
v_call: TRBV4-1
clone_size: .
j_call: TRBJ2-1

cdr3_aa: CASSEGQATF
cdr3_nt: TGTGCCAGCAGTGAAGGGCAGGCCACTTTC
d_call: .
v_call: TRBV6-1
clone_size: .
j_call: TRBJ2-7

cdr3_aa: CASSGGLIGNSPLHF
cdr3_nt: TGTGCCAGCAGCGGGGGACTGATTGGGAATTCACCCCTCCACTTT
d_call: .
v_call: TRBV7-9
clone_size: few
j_call: TRBJ1-6

cdr3_aa: CASSYYRGSTDTQYF
cdr3_nt: TGTGCCAGCAGTTATTACCGGGGGAGCACAGATACGCAGTATTTT
d_call: .
v_call: TRBV6-2/TRBV6-3
clone_size: .
j_call: TRBJ2-3

cdr3_aa: CASKYSTSYNEQFF
cdr3_nt: TGTGCCAGCAAATATAGCACCTCCTACAATGAGCAGTTCTTC
d_call: .
v_call: TRBV11-2
clone_size: .
j_call: TRBJ2-1

cdr3_aa: CASSPVRGGNGNTIYF
cdr3_nt: TGTGCCAGCAGTCCCGTCCGAGGGGGCAATGGAAACACCATATATTTT
d_call: TRBD1
v_call: TRBV27
clone_size: .
j_call: TRBJ1-3

cdr3_aa: CASSEIGGGGTDTQYF
cdr3_nt: TGTGCCAGCAGTGAGATTGGGGGCGGAGGCACAGATACGCAGTATTTT
d_call: .
v_call: TRBV27
clone_size: .
j_call: TRBJ2-3

cdr3_aa: CASSLALIAGGPISYEQYF
cdr3_nt: TGTGCCAGCAGCTTAGCTCTGATAGCGGGGGGTCCCATCTCCTACGAGCAGTACTTC
d_call: TRBD2
v_call: TRBV7-8
clone_size: .
j_call: TRBJ2-7

cdr3_aa: CASSRRGQGGYEQYF
cdr3_nt: TGTGCCAGCAGCCGGAGGGGACAGGGGGGGTACGAGCAGTACTTC
d_call: TRBD1
v_call: TRBV6-5
clone_size: few
j_call: TRBJ2-7

cdr3_aa: CASSTRDRDTHPYEQYF
cdr3_nt: TGTGCCAGCAGCACTCGCGACCGGGACACACACCCCTACGAGCAGTACTTC
d_call: .
v_call: TRBV21-1
clone_size: .
j_call: TRBJ2-7

cdr3_aa: CARLGSGNTGELFF
cdr3_nt: TGTGCCAGACTGGGTAGCGGGAACACCGGGGAGCTGTTTTTT
d_call: .
v_call: TRBV19
clone_size: once
j_call: TRBJ2-2

cdr3_aa: CASSLRGVPNTGELFF
cdr3_nt: TGCGCCAGCAGCCTCCGGGGGGTCCCGAACACCGGGGAGCTGTTTTTT
d_call: TRBD2
v_call: TRBV4-1
clone_size: .
j_call: TRBJ2-2

cdr3_aa: CASSLVWGQQGGLNYGYTF
cdr3_nt: TGTGCCAGCAGCTTGGTTTGGGGACAGCAAGGGGGGCTTAACTATGGCTACACCTTC
d_call: TRBD1
v_call: TRBV5-4
clone_size: .
j_call: TRBJ1-2

cdr3_aa: CASSRGPNYGYTF
cdr3_nt: TGTGCCAGCAGCAGGGGTCCTAACTATGGCTACACCTTC
d_call: .
v_call: TRBV12-3/TRBV12-4
clone_size: .
j_call: TRBJ1-2

cdr3_aa: CASSRDRGNEKLFF
cdr3_nt: TGTGCCAGCTCACGGGACAGGGGGAATGAAAAACTGTTTTTT
d_call: TRBD1
v_call: TRBV18
clone_size: .
j_call: TRBJ1-4